These 24 T cell receptor beta chains were all obtained from the same sample, sequenced in a study of T cell clusters in autoimmune cytopenias. TRB rearrangements were amplified by touch-down multiplex PCR with mixed TRB-A/B primers. Each CDR3 protein gets one entry in TCRdb, which reprocessed the multiplex PCR reads and gives no DNA. Recorded for this sample: approximately 7,000 distinct CDR3 sequences. Each sample's input was approximately 0.25 ug genomic DNA, 35,000 to 40,000 genome equivalents. Sample: peripheral blood. Source of these receptors: a human donor with an autoimmune cytopenia or autoimmune hepatitis (not recorded which).

This clonotype is identified as medium-sized (0.01 to 0.1%) from frequency. The chain recombines TRBV29-1 with TRBJ2-1; lacking DNA, the TRBD1 call made by TCRdb goes unchecked. Germline V gene data show CDR1 as SQVTM and CDR2 as ANQGSEA. The CDR3 spans 15 residues. The CDR3 protein is CSVEWGLSAYNEQFF.

This clonotype counts as medium-sized by frequency. The V and J genes are TRBV29-1 and TRBJ2-5; no DNA is available, so the TRBD2 call from TCRdb remains unchecked. Germline CDR1 SQVTM, CDR2 ANQGSEA. The length of the CDR3 is 12 residues. This CDR3 reads CSVQTRGETQYF.

The V and J genes are TRBV12-3 or TRBV12-4 and TRBJ1-1. The CDR3 is 13 residues long. This CDR3 reads CASSFVLNTEAFF.

Frequency places this clonotype as medium-sized. V and J are TRBV6-5 and TRBJ2-7; TCRdb indicates TRBD1, and absent DNA this call remains unverified. This CDR3 has 14 residues. The germline gives CDR1 MNHEY, CDR2 SVGAGI. The CDR3 sequence: CASSRPGSSYEQYF.

This clonotype is called medium-sized based on its frequency. This chain connects TRBV6-5 to TRBJ2-7; lacking DNA, the TRBD1 call made by TCRdb goes unchecked. Germline V CDR1 and CDR2: MNHEY, SVGAGI. The CDR3 consists of 15 residues. The CDR3: CASRIRDRGHYEQYF.

This chain links TRBV6-5 with TRBJ2-7; TCRdb gives TRBD1 as the D gene, but with no DNA this cannot be confirmed. CDR3 size: 18 residues. Germline loops: CDR1 MNHEY, CDR2 SVGAGI. CDR3 in amino acids: CASSYTLGTGANSYEQYF.

In terms of frequency, this clonotype is medium-sized (0.01 to 0.1%). J is TRBJ2-3 and V is TRBV7-2; TCRdb's D call of TRBD1 is untestable without DNA. From germline, CDR1 is SGHTA and CDR2 FQGNSA. The CDR3 is 11 amino acids. The CDR3 region is CASTAGVTQYF.

The chain links TRBV24-1 to TRBJ1-2; the D gene TCRdb calls, TRBD1, cannot be checked with no DNA. CDR1 and CDR2 from the germline V gene are KGHDR and SFDVKD. This CDR3 region has 14 residues. The CDR3: CATSDGQVNYGYTF.

This chain connects TRBV28 to TRBJ1-4; no DNA is available, so the TRBD1 call from TCRdb remains unchecked. Germline CDR1 is MDHEN and CDR2 is SYDVKM. This CDR3 is 15 amino acids long. CDR3 residues: CASSRDLATNEKLFF.

This clonotype is labeled medium-sized based on frequency. V and J are TRBV7-2 and TRBJ2-7; TCRdb indicates TRBD2, and absent DNA this call remains unverified. This CDR3 region has 15 residues. The germline V gene has CDR1 SGHTA and CDR2 FQGNSA. CDR3 in amino acids: CASSLRLAEAYEQYF.

This chain uses TRBV11-2 with TRBJ2-3; the TCRdb call, TRBD1, lacks DNA for checking. This CDR3 has 14 amino acids. Germline V gene sequence: CDR1 SGHAT, CDR2 FQNNGV. The CDR3 spells CASSFGQGMDTQYF.

The chain recombines TRBV5-6 with TRBJ2-1; TCRdb reports TRBD1, a call that lacks DNA to check it against. There are 16 residues in the CDR3. Germline loops: CDR1 SGHDT, CDR2 YYEEEE. CDR3 residues: CASSLWGTGGYNEQFF.

The genes are TRBV12-5 and TRBJ1-1. Looked up from germline, CDR1 is LGHNT and CDR2 is FRNRAP. This CDR3 spans 11 amino acids. The CDR3 region is CASGPSLEAFF.

The chain joins TRBV11-3 to TRBJ1-1; TCRdb's D call of TRBD1 is untestable without DNA. The germline V gene has CDR1 SGHNT and CDR2 YENEEA. The CDR3 runs to 14 residues. The CDR3 spells CASSLDRGNTEAFF. Based on the CDR3 plus reference TRBV11-3 and TRBJ1-1, the full variable domain is EAGVVQSPRYKIIEKKQPVAFWCNPISGHNTLYWYLQNLGQGPELLIRYENEEAVDDSQLPKDRFSAERLKGVDSTLKIQPAELGDSAVYLCASSLDRGNTEAFFGQGTRLTVV.

This clonotype is called medium-sized (0.01 to 0.1%) based on its frequency. The chain links TRBV19 to TRBJ1-5. Per the germline V gene, CDR1 is LNHDA and CDR2 is SQIVND (reference sequence). CDR3 size: 12 residues. This CDR3 reads CASNLVGQPQHF.

The CDR3 region is CASSLVGMNTEAFF. The chain carries TRBV5-1 and TRBJ1-1. CDR3 length equals 14 residues. In germline, CDR1 is SGHRS, CDR2 YFSETQ.

CDR3 loop: CASSSGRVVSEAFF. J is TRBJ1-1 and V is TRBV27; TCRdb returns TRBD1, unconfirmable since there is no DNA. Per the germline V gene, CDR1 is MNHEY and CDR2 is SMNVEV (reference sequence). The CDR3 is 14 amino acids.

The V call is TRBV6-1, the J call TRBJ2-3; TCRdb's assignment of TRBD1 cannot be checked, as there is no DNA. The CDR3 consists of 18 residues. Germline CDR1 is MNHNS and CDR2 is SASEGT. CDR3 amino acids: CASSEFLGGLDSSDTQYF.

The rearrangement links TRBV12-3 or TRBV12-4 to TRBJ2-2; lacking DNA, the TRBD2 call made by TCRdb goes unchecked. The CDR3 is made up of 18 amino acids. The CDR3 spells CASTSRWSRGQGTGELFF.

The J gene is TRBJ1-1, the V gene TRBV6-1. Germline V gives CDR1 MNHNS, CDR2 SASEGT. The CDR3 runs 12 residues. The CDR3 sequence: CASSEVRTEAFF.

In terms of frequency, this clonotype is medium-sized. The V call is TRBV5-6, the J call TRBJ1-5. Germline-derived CDR1 and CDR2 are SGHDT and YYEEEE. CDR3 size: 14 residues. CDR3 in amino acids: CASSLTGSDQPQHF.

The chain links TRBV27 to TRBJ1-5; TCRdb picks TRBD1, but there is no DNA to check that call. CDR1 is MNHEY and CDR2 is SMNVEV in the germline V gene (reference sequence). The CDR3 consists of 17 residues. CDR3 protein: CASKRAGGAYSRQPQHF.

The V gene is TRBV5-1, the J gene TRBJ1-2. The CDR3 spans 12 residues. Germline CDR1 is SGHRS and CDR2 is YFSETQ. CDR3 sequence reads: CASSLDGSGYTF.

The chain carries TRBV24-1 and TRBJ2-5; TCRdb's D call of TRBD2 is untestable without DNA. This CDR3 is built from 16 residues. Germline loops: CDR1 KGHDR, CDR2 SFDVKD. The CDR3 region is CATSSTTAAGKETQYF.